Shown below are 11 T cell receptor beta chains from a single sample sequenced in a study of blood T cell repertoires in COVID-19. Here immunoSEQ multiplex PCR was the method, and the copy in TCRdb shows in-frame clones only, minus some. The table records about 400,000 clones, roughly 90% of them present only once. What was sequenced was PBMCs or T cells enriched from blood (not recorded which). Receptor source: a woman aged 30 to 39 with acute COVID-19.

The V call is TRBV2, the J call TRBJ2-2; 8 bases fit TRBD2. The CDR3 contains 14 residues. V was pared by 4 bases and J by 4 bases, with 2 bases of the junction left unmatched. Germline V CDR1 and CDR2: SNHLY, FYNNEI. The CDR3 DNA is TGTGCCAGCAGTGCGGGGGGGAGCACCGGGGAGCTGTTTTTT. Protein product: CASSAGGSTGELFF.

This clone was seen once. The chain couples TRBV4-3 to TRBJ2-6; tentative D call: TRBD2 (5 bases). Trimming removed 0 bases from V and 0 bases from J, with 6 bases in between. From germline, CDR1 is LGHNA and CDR2 YSLEER. The CDR3 is made up of 16 amino acids. CDR3: CASSQDAGSGANVLTF. The DNA of the CDR3 is TGCGCCAGCAGCCAAGACGCGGGCTCTGGGGCCAACGTCCTGACTTTC.

V usage is TRBV4-3 and J usage is TRBJ2-5, with TRBD1 matching 7 bases. Germline-derived CDR1 and CDR2 are LGHNA and YSLEER. The CDR3 is 14 residues long. Losses at the gene ends were 1 base for V and 5 bases for J; bases not matched to a gene: 4. The CDR3 protein is CASSQVGGSETQYF. The CDR3 DNA follows: TGCGCCAGCAGCCAAGTAGGGGGCAGCGAGACCCAGTACTTC.

The chain employs TRBV5-1 and TRBJ2-3, with D maybe TRBD2 (5 bases). The germline gives CDR1 SGHRS, CDR2 YFSETQ. V lost 3 bases and J 0 bases, leaving 14 bases between the germline ends. The CDR3 runs 16 residues. CDR3 sequence reads: CASSSNTGRSTDTQYF. CDR3 DNA: TGCGCCAGCAGCTCTAATACGGGAAGAAGCACAGATACGCAGTATTTT.

This chain connects TRBV7-9 to TRBJ1-2, with 10 bases matching TRBD1. This CDR3 region has 17 residues. Germline trimming cut 3 bases from V and 3 bases from J; bases unmatched to any gene: 10. CDR1 SEHNR and CDR2 FQNEAQ come from the germline V gene (reference sequence). The CDR3 nucleotides are TGTGCCAGCAGCTTGAAGGGACAGGGGTCCTCAGACTATGGCTACACCTTC. Amino acid sequence: CASSLKGQGSSDYGYTF.

The rearrangement links TRBV18 to TRBJ1-1; D gene ambiguous. Between the trimmed V and J ends, which lost 6 bases and 5 bases, there was a span of 16 bases. The CDR3 loop spans 14 amino acids. CDR1 and CDR2 (germline): KGHSH, LQKENI. The CDR3 nucleotides read TGTGCCAGCTCCCTTGGGCCCGGGAAAACTGAAGCTTTCTTT. Translating gives CASSLGPGKTEAFF.

This sequence joins TRBV27 and TRBJ1-2; D perhaps matches TRBD1 (5 bases). Germline-derived CDR1 and CDR2 are MNHEY and SMNVEV (reference sequence). The CDR3 has 13 residues. Trimming pared 2 bases from V and 7 bases from J, leaving 11 bases between. The CDR3 sequence: CASSLLQGSGYTF. The DNA of the CDR3 is TGTGCCAGCAGTTTACTTCAGGGAAGTGGCTACACCTTC.

This clone was detected only once. The V call is TRBV2, the J call TRBJ2-3; 7 bases are shared with TRBD1. The CDR3 is 15 amino acids. Trimming removed 5 bases from V and 2 bases from J; junction bases left unmatched: 7. Germline CDR1 and CDR2: SNHLY and FYNNEI. This CDR3 reads CASSPWTGPTDTQYF. CDR3 nucleotides: TGTGCCAGCAGTCCTTGGACAGGCCCCACAGATACGCAGTATTTT.

This chain links TRBV19 with TRBJ1-6; no clear D gene. The CDR3 contains 14 residues. The germline V gene encodes CDR1 LNHDA and CDR2 SQIVND (reference sequence). V was pared by 3 bases and J by 6 bases, with 9 bases between. CDR3 sequence reads: CASSMVGPNSPLHF. The CDR3 nucleotides are TGTGCCAGTAGTATGGTGGGCCCTAATTCACCCCTCCACTTT. The full variable domain, completed using reference TRBV19 and TRBJ1-6, is DGGITQSPKYLFRKEGQNVTLSCEQNLNHDAMYWYRQDPGQGLRLIYYSQIVNDFQKGDIAEGYSVSREKKESFPLTVTSAQKNPTAFYLCASSMVGPNSPLHFGNGTRLTVT.

The rearrangement uses TRBV15 and TRBJ2-7; the match to TRBD1 covers 7 bases. The CDR3 totals 17 residues. Germline loops: CDR1 LNHNV, CDR2 YYDKDF (reference sequence). V gave up 5 bases and J gave up 5 bases; unmatched junction bases: 18. The CDR3 bases are TGTGCCACCAGCCGAGTCTTTTGGAGACAGGGTATACACGAGCAGTACTTC. Residues: CATSRVFWRQGIHEQYF. The full variable domain, completed using reference TRBV15 and TRBJ2-7, is DAMVIQNPRYQVTQFGKPVTLSCSQTLNHNVMYWYQQKSSQAPKLLFHYYDKDFNNEADTPDNFQSRRPNTSFCFLDIRSPGLGDTAMYLCATSRVFWRQGIHEQYFGPGTRLTVT.

The CDR3 protein is CASSSSTQLAREQYF. CDR3 DNA: TGCGCCAGCAGCTCGTCGACCCAACTAGCGAGAGAGCAGTACTTC. The genes are TRBV5-1 and TRBJ2-7, with 7 bases matching TRBD2. The CDR3 is 15 residues long. Germline V gives CDR1 SGHRS, CDR2 YFSETQ. With 3 bases clipped from V and 7 bases from J, the junction kept 13 bases outside the gene matches. The whole variable domain, remainder taken from reference TRBV5-1 and TRBJ2-7, is KAGVTQTPRYLIKTRGQQVTLSCSPISGHRSVSWYQQTPGQGLQFLFEYFSETQRNKGNFPGRFSGRQFSNSRSEMNVSTLELGDSALYLCASSSSTQLAREQYFGPGTRLTVT.